These T cell receptor beta chains were read from a single sample in a study of T cells in localized non-small cell lung cancer. TCRdb's copy holds only in-frame clones and misses some; the assay was immunoSEQ multiplex PCR. The data contain under 20,000 clones, approximately 91% of them singletons. Material: peripheral blood, obtained before any cancer treatment. Receptors were obtained from a man aged 40 to 70 with stage I lung adenocarcinoma. The CDR3 runs from the conserved cysteine through the conserved F or W. Fields, in order: V gene, J gene, CDR3 protein.

v_gene: TRBV27; j_gene: TRBJ1-1; CDR3aa: CATFSGVMNTEAFF
v_gene: TRBV7-2; j_gene: TRBJ2-4; CDR3aa: CASSSSGTSGLLAKNIQYF
v_gene: TRBV27; j_gene: TRBJ1-1; CDR3aa: CASSLTSGSTEAFF
v_gene: TRBV4-2; j_gene: TRBJ2-7; CDR3aa: CASSQHRDSEQYF
v_gene: TRBV2; j_gene: TRBJ2-7; CDR3aa: CASRGDRLSYEQYF
v_gene: TRBV27; j_gene: TRBJ1-5; CDR3aa: CASSLRGVNQPQHF
v_gene: TRBV6-1; j_gene: TRBJ1-2; CDR3aa: CASSEIHVAGGDYGYTF
v_gene: TRBV6-1; j_gene: TRBJ1-5; CDR3aa: CASRSLGPGAQHF
v_gene: TRBV4-2; j_gene: TRBJ1-1; CDR3aa: CASSQDATTANTEAFF
v_gene: TRBV11-3; j_gene: TRBJ2-1; CDR3aa: CASSLVYGAYNEQFF
v_gene: TRBV19; j_gene: TRBJ1-1; CDR3aa: CASSMVQGLTEAFF
v_gene: TRBV18; j_gene: TRBJ1-2; CDR3aa: CASSPTRAGTGTNGYTF
v_gene: TRBV5-1; j_gene: TRBJ2-3; CDR3aa: CASSTARSLSTDTQYF
v_gene: TRBV19; j_gene: TRBJ2-3; CDR3aa: CASSLSGGGTDTQYF
v_gene: TRBV2; j_gene: TRBJ2-5; CDR3aa: CASSESGLETQYF
v_gene: TRBV7-3; j_gene: TRBJ2-3; CDR3aa: CASSFSGNTQYF
v_gene: TRBV5-6; j_gene: TRBJ1-1; CDR3aa: CASSLYVWGDRNTEAFF
v_gene: TRBV9; j_gene: TRBJ1-5; CDR3aa: CASSVALGGQPQHF
v_gene: TRBV27; j_gene: TRBJ2-1; CDR3aa: CASSSPVVDLREQFF
v_gene: TRBV5-1; j_gene: TRBJ2-7; CDR3aa: CASRLGRGRNNEQYF
v_gene: TRBV30; j_gene: TRBJ2-6; CDR3aa: CAWSVTGGSGANVLTF
v_gene: TRBV27; j_gene: TRBJ2-5; CDR3aa: CASSSDRGQGTQYF
v_gene: TRBV25-1; j_gene: TRBJ1-4; CDR3aa: CASSEGMTYEKLFF
v_gene: TRBV30; j_gene: TRBJ2-7; CDR3aa: CAWSGQRGIYEQYF
v_gene: TRBV5-8; j_gene: TRBJ2-1; CDR3aa: CASSPGRNNEQFF
v_gene: TRBV5-1; j_gene: TRBJ1-4; CDR3aa: CASSLVVGAGEKLFF
v_gene: TRBV12-5; j_gene: TRBJ1-2; CDR3aa: CASGSGYGYTF